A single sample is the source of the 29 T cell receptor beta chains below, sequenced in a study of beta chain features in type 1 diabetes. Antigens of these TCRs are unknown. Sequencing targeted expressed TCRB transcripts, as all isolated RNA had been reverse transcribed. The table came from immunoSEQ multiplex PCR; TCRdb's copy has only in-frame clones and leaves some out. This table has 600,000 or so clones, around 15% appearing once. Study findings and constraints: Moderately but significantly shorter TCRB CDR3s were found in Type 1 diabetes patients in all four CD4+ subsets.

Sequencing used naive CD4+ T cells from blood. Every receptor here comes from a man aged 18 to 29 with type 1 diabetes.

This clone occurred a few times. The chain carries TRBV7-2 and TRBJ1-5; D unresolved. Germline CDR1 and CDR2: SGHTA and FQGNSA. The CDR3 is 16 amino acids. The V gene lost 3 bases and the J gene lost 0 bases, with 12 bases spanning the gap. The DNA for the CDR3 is TGTGCCAGCAGCTTCCGATGGGATAATAGCAATCAGCCCCAGCATTTT. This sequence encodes CASSFRWDNSNQPQHF.

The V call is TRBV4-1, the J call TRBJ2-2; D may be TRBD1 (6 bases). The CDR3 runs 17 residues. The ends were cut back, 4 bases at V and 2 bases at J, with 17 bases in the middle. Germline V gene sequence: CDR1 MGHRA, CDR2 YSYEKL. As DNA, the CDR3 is TGCGCCAGCAGCCTACCTACGAACAGGGCCAACACCGGGGAGCTGTTTTTT. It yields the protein CASSLPTNRANTGELFF.

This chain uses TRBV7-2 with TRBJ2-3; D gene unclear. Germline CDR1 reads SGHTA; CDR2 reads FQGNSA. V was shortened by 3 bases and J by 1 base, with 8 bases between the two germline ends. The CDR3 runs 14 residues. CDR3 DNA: TGTGCCAGCAGCTTTCGCCAGGGCACAGATACGCAGTATTTT. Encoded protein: CASSFRQGTDTQYF.

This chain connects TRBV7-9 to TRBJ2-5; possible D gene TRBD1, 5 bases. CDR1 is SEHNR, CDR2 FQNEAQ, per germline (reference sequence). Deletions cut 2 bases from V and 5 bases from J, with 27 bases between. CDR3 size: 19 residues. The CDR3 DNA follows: TGTGCCAGCAGCTTATTGGAAGTCCAGCGCCTAAAAAGGGGTGAGACCCAGTACTTC. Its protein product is CASSLLEVQRLKRGETQYF.

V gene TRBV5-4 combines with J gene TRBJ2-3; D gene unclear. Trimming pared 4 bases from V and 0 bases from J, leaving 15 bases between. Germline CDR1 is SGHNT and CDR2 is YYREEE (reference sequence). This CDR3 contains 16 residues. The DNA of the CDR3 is TGTGCCAGCAGCCTCCGTCAGTACCCTAGCACAGATACGCAGTATTTT. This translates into CASSLRQYPSTDTQYF.

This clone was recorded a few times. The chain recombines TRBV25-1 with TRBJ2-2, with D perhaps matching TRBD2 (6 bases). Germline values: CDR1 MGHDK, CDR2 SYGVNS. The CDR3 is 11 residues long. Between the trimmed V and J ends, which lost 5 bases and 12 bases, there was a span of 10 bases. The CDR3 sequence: CASSLGGKLFF. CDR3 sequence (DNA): TGTGCCAGCAGTCTCGGAGGGAAGCTGTTTTTT.

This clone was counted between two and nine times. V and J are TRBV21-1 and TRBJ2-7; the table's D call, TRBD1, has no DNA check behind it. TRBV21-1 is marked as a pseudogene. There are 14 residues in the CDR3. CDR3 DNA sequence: TGTGCCAGCAGCAAAGCGGAGACAGGGGACGAGCAGTACTTC. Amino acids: CASSKAETGDEQYF.

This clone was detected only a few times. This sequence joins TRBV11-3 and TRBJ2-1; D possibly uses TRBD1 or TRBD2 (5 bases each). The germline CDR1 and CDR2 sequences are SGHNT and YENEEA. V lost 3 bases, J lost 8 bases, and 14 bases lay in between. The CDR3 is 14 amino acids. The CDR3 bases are TGTGCCAGCAGCTTGGGCGGTGGGGGTTATGAGCAGTTCTTC. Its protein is CASSLGGGGYEQFF.

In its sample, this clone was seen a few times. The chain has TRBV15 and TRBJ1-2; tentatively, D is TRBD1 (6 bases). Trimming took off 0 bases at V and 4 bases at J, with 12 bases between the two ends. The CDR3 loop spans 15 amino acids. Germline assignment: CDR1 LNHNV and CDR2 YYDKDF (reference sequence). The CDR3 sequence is CATSRDLGGIYGYTF. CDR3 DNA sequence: TGTGCCACCAGCAGAGATCTAGGGGGGATCTATGGCTACACCTTC.

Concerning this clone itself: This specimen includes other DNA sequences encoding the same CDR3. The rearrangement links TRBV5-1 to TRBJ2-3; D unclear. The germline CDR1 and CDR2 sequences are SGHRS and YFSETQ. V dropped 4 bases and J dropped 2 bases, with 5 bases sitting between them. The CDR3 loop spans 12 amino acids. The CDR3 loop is CASSPTTDTQYF. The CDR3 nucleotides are TGCGCCAGCAGCCCCACCACAGATACGCAGTATTTT.

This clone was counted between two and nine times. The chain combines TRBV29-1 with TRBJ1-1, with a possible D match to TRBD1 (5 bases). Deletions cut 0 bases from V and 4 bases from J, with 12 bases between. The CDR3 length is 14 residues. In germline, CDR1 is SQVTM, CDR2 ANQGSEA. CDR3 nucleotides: TGCAGCGTTGAAGAACGGGGGATGGCCACTGAAGCTTTCTTT. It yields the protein CSVEERGMATEAFF.

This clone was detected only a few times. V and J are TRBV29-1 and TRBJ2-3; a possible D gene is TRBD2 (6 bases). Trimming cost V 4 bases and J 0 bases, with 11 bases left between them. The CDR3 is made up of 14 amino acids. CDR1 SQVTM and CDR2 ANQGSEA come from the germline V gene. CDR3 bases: TGCAGCGTTGCCGTAGCGGTTAGCACAGATACGCAGTATTTT. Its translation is CSVAVAVSTDTQYF.

The CDR3 sequence: CASSRTADTQYF. The CDR3 region has the DNA TGTGCCAGCAGCCGGACGGCAGATACGCAGTATTTT. The V call is TRBV7-2, the J call TRBJ2-3; D remains unclear. Per germline, CDR1 SGHTA and CDR2 FQGNSA. V lost 5 bases to trimming and J lost 4 bases, with 7 bases between them. The CDR3 is 12 amino acids. The full variable domain, rest sourced from reference TRBV7-2 and TRBJ2-3, is GAGVSQSPSNKVTEKGKDVELRCDPISGHTALYWYRQSLGQGLEFLIYFQGNSAPDKSGLPSDRFSAERTGGSVSTLTIQRTQQEDSAVYLCASSRTADTQYFGPGTRLTVL.

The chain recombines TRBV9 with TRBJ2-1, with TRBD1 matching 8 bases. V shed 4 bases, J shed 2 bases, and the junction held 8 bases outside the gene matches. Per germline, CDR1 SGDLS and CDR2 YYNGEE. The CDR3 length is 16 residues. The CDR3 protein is CASSPAPGQAYNEQFF. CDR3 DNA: TGTGCCAGCAGCCCCGCTCCGGGACAGGCCTACAATGAGCAGTTCTTC.

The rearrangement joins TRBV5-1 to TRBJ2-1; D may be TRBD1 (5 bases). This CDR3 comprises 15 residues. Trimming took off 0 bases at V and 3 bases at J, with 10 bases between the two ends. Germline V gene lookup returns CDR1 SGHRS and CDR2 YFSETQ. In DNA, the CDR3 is TGCGCCAGCAGCTTGGAGGGGCCTCGCTACAATGAGCAGTTCTTC. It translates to CASSLEGPRYNEQFF.

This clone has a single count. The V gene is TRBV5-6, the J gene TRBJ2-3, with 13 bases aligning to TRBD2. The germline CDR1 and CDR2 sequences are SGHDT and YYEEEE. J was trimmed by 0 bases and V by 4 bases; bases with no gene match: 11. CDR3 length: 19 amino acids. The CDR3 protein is CASSGGLAGTLGSTDTQYF. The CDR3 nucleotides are TGTGCCAGCAGCGGGGGACTAGCGGGGACCCTAGGGAGCACAGATACGCAGTATTTT.

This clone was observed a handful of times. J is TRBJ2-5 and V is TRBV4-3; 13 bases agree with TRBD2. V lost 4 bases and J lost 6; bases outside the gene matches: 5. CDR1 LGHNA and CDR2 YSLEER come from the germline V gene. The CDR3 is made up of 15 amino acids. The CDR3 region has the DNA TGCGCCAGCAGCCTGGGACTAGCGGGGTCGCAGACCCAGTACTTC. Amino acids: CASSLGLAGSQTQYF.

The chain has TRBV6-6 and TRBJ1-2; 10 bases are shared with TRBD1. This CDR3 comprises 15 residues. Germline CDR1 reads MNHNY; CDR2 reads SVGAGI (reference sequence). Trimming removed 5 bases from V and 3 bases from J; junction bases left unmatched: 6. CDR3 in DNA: TGTGCCAGCAGTGACGGGGGACAGGGGTACTATGGCTACACCTTC. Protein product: CASSDGGQGYYGYTF.

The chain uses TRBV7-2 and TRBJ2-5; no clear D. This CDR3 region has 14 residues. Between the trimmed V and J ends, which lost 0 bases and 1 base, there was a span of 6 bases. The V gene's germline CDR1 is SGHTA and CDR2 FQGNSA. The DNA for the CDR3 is TGTGCCAGCAGCTTAGCGGGCCTCCAAGAGACCCAGTACTTC. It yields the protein CASSLAGLQETQYF.

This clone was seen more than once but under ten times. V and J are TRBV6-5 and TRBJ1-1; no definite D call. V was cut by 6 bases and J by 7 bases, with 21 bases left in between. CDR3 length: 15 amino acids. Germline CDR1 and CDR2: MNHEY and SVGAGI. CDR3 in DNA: TGTGCCAGCAGCAACCCGTCGGCAGGCGGGTTTGAAGCTTTCTTT. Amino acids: CASSNPSAGGFEAFF.

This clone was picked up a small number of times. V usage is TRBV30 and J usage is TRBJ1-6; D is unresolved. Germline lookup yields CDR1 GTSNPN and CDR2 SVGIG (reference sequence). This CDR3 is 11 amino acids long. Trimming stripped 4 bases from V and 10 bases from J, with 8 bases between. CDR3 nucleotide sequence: TGTGCCTGGACCGTAGGCTCACCCCTCCACTTT. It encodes CAWTVGSPLHF. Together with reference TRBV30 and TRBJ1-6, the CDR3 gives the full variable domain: SQTIHQWPATLVQPVGSPLSLECTVEGTSNPNLYWYRQAAGRGLQLLFYSVGIGQISSEVPQNLSASRPQDRQFILSSKKLLLSDSGFYLCAWTVGSPLHFGNGTRLTVT.

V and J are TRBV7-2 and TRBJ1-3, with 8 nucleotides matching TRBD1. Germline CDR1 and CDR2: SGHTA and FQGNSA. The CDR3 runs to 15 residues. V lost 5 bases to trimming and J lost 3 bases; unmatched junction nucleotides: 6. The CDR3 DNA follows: TGTGCCAGCAGCGGACAGGGTCAGGATGGAAACACCATATATTTT. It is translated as CASSGQGQDGNTIYF.

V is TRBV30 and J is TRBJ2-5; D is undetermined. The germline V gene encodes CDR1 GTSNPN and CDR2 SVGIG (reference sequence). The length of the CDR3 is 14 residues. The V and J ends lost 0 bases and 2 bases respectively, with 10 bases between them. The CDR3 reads CAWSVGPWQETQYF. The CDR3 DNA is TGTGCCTGGAGTGTAGGGCCATGGCAAGAGACCCAGTACTTC. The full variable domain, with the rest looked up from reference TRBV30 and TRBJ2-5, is SQTIHQWPATLVQPVGSPLSLECTVEGTSNPNLYWYRQAAGRGLQLLFYSVGIGQISSEVPQNLSASRPQDRQFILSSKKLLLSDSGFYLCAWSVGPWQETQYFGPGTRLLVL.

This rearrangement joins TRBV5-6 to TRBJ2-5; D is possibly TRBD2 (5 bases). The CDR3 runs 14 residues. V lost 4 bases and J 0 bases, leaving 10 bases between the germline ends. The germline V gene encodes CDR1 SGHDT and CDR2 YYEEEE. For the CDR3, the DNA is TGTGCCAGCAGCCGGAGGCTCAACCAAGAGACCCAGTACTTC. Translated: CASSRRLNQETQYF.

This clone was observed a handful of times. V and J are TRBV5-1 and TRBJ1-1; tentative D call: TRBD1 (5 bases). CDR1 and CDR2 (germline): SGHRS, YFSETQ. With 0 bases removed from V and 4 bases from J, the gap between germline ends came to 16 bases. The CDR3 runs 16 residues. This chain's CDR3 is CASSLGGGALGTEAFF. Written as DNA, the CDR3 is TGCGCCAGCAGCTTGGGCGGAGGGGCACTCGGCACTGAAGCTTTCTTT. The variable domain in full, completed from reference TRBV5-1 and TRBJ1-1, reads KAGVTQTPRYLIKTRGQQVTLSCSPISGHRSVSWYQQTPGQGLQFLFEYFSETQRNKGNFPGRFSGRQFSNSRSEMNVSTLELGDSALYLCASSLGGGALGTEAFFGQGTRLTVV.

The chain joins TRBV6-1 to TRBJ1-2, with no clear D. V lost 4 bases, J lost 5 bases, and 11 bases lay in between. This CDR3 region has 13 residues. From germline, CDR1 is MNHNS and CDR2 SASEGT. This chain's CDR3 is CASSVSDRYGYTF. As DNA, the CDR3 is TGTGCCAGCAGTGTCTCGGATCGATATGGCTACACCTTC.

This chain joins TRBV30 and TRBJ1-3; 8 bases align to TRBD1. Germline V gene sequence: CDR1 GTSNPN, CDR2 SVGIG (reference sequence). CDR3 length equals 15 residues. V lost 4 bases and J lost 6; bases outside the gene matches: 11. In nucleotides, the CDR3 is TGTGCCTGGACCCCTCCCGGACAGGGACCAAACACCATATATTTT. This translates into CAWTPPGQGPNTIYF.

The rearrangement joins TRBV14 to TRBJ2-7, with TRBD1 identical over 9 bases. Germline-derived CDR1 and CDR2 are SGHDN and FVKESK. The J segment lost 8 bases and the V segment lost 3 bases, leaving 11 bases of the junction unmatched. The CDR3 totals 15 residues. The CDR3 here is CASSHSLGQGRQQYF. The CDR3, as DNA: TGTGCCAGCAGCCATTCCCTGGGACAGGGAAGACAGCAGTACTTC.

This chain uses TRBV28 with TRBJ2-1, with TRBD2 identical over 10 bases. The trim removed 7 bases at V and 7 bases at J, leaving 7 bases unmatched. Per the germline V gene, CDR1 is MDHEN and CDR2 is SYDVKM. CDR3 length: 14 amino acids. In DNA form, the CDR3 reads TGTGCCAGCAAGGCAGCGGGGGGGAGGAATGAGCAGTTCTTC. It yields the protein CASKAAGGRNEQFF.